These 25 T cell receptor beta chains came from one sample sequenced in a study of identical twins. TCRdb passed the 5' RACE reads through MiXCR, listing each CDR3 protein once. Of 500,000 to 600,000 distinct CDR3 sequences detected, about 20% appear once; the ten largest clones hold around 0.9%. These data also featured in a second study, about T cells expressing NK-cell markers.

Sample: CD4+ T cells sorted from blood. The receptors come from a woman aged 18-29 years in good health.

This clonotype occurred a few times. This chain links TRBV5-1 with TRBJ2-5; 12 bases map to TRBD2. Germline CDR1 and CDR2: SGHRS and YFSETQ. The junction had 6 bases not matched to a gene; V was cut back by 4 bases and J by 5 bases. The CDR3 sequence is 15 residues long. The CDR3 DNA is TGCGCCAGCAGCACGGTGACTAGCGGGGGTGAGACCCAGTACTTC. Translated: CASSTVTSGGETQYF.

This clonotype was detected many times. This chain connects TRBV29-1 to TRBJ1-3; possibly TRBD1 for D (5 bases). Germline V gene data show CDR1 as SQVTM and CDR2 as ANQGSEA. V lost 4 bases to trimming and J lost 10 bases, with 8 bases between them. This CDR3 spans 10 amino acids. The CDR3 nucleotides read TGCAGCGTTGGTGAGGGGACCATATATTTT. It translates to CSVGEGTIYF.

The chain has TRBV20-1 and TRBJ2-7; D may be TRBD1 or TRBD2 (6 bases each). This CDR3 comprises 14 residues. V was trimmed by 3 bases and J by 1 base, leaving 13 bases between them. The germline V gene encodes CDR1 DFQATT and CDR2 SNEGSKA (reference sequence). The CDR3 here is CSASRGQVSYEQYF. CDR3 bases: TGCAGTGCTAGCCGGGGGCAGGTTTCCTACGAGCAGTACTTC.

The chain is built from TRBV7-7 and TRBJ2-1; possible D gene TRBD2, 6 bases. Trimming removed 5 bases at V and 8 bases at J, with 19 bases between. CDR3 size: 15 residues. Germline assignment: CDR1 SSHAT and CDR2 FNYEAQ (reference sequence). CDR3 region: CASSQGLTSFDEQFF. The CDR3, as DNA: TGTGCCAGCAGCCAAGGCCTCACTAGCTTCGATGAGCAGTTCTTC.

This clonotype was detected many times. V usage is TRBV4-3 and J usage is TRBJ1-1, with 8 bases identical to TRBD1. J gave up 5 bases and V 1 base, and 6 bases lay outside the gene matches. In germline, CDR1 is LGHNA, CDR2 YSLEER. The CDR3 spans 15 residues. The CDR3 bases are TGCGCCAGCAGCCAAGGATCAGGGGGCGGGACTGAAGCTTTCTTT. Its protein product is CASSQGSGGGTEAFF.

The chain uses TRBV5-1 and TRBJ2-5, with 9 bases aligning to TRBD2. After removal of 4 bases from V and 2 bases from J, the junction contained 6 bases not matched to a gene. This CDR3 has 15 amino acids. Germline V gene sequence: CDR1 SGHRS, CDR2 YFSETQ. The CDR3 spells CASSLSSGRQETQYF. In nucleotides, the CDR3 is TGCGCCAGCAGCCTCAGTAGCGGGAGACAAGAGACCCAGTACTTC.

The rearrangement links TRBV3-1 to TRBJ1-2; maybe TRBD1 (5 bases). The CDR3 sequence is 15 residues long. The germline V gene encodes CDR1 LGHDT and CDR2 YNNKEL (reference sequence). V was clipped by 1 base and J by 7 bases, with 16 bases between them. CDR3 region: CASSQVGGLSGGYTF. In DNA form, the CDR3 reads TGTGCCAGCAGCCAAGTTGGGGGATTGAGCGGTGGCTACACCTTC. The full variable domain, completed using reference TRBV3-1 and TRBJ1-2, is DTAVSQTPKYLVTQMGNDKSIKCEQNLGHDTMYWYKQDSKKFLKIMFSYNNKELIINETVPNRFSPKSPDKAHLNLHINSLELGDSAVYFCASSQVGGLSGGYTFGSGTRLTVV.

This sequence joins TRBV2 and TRBJ2-3; 7 bases are shared with TRBD1. The CDR3 runs to 13 residues. Losses at the gene ends were 9 bases for V and 5 bases for J; bases not matched to a gene: 8. Germline V gene data show CDR1 as SNHLY and CDR2 as FYNNEI. The CDR3, as DNA: TGTGCCAGAGAAGACAGGGATCAAGATACGCAGTATTTT. Protein: CAREDRDQDTQYF. Using reference TRBV2 and TRBJ2-3 for the parts outside the CDR3, the full variable domain is EPEVTQTPSHQVTQMGQEVILRCVPISNHLYFYWYRQILGQKVEFLVSFYNNEISEKSEIFDDQFSVERPDGSNFTLKIRSTKLEDSAMYFCAREDRDQDTQYFGPGTRLTVL.

This clonotype has ten or more counts. The CDR3 DNA sequence: TGTGCCAGCAGCTTGTACAGATCCGGGAGGGCAGCCACTGAAGCTTTCTTT. Amino acid sequence: CASSLYRSGRAATEAFF. The chain employs TRBV7-9 and TRBJ1-1, with D unresolved. Trimming pared 3 bases from V and 4 bases from J, leaving 21 bases between. The CDR3 spans 17 residues. Germline CDR1 and CDR2: SEHNR and FQNEAQ (reference sequence). Complete variable domain (other parts from reference TRBV7-9 and TRBJ1-1): DTGVSQNPRHKITKRGQNVTFRCDPISEHNRLYWYRQTLGQGPEFLTYFQNEAQLEKSRLLSDRFSAERPKGSFSTLEIQRTEQGDSAMYLCASSLYRSGRAATEAFFGQGTRLTVV.

Only a few counts were recorded for this clonotype. The V and J genes are TRBV25-1 and TRBJ2-1, with unresolved D. The CDR3 covers 12 residues. The V and J ends lost 0 bases and 6 bases respectively, with 3 bases between them. Germline V CDR1 and CDR2: MGHDK, SYGVNS. For the CDR3, the DNA is TGTGCCAGCAGTGAATATGCCAATGAGCAGTTCTTC. Residues: CASSEYANEQFF.

This clonotype showed up just a few times. J is TRBJ1-5 and V is TRBV12-3 or TRBV12-4, with D possibly being TRBD1 (5 bases). The CDR3 runs to 15 residues. The V and J ends lost 2 bases and 5 bases respectively, with 13 bases between them. The CDR3 sequence: CASSLSRDGYQPQHF. Here the CDR3 DNA reads TGTGCCAGCAGTTTATCCAGGGATGGATATCAGCCCCAGCATTTT.

This chain uses TRBV7-9 with TRBJ1-2; D might be TRBD1 (5 bases). The V end was cut by 3 bases, the J end by 10 bases, with 15 bases between. Germline CDR1 SEHNR, CDR2 FQNEAQ (reference sequence). This CDR3 comprises 13 residues. CDR3 in amino acids: CASSFTGQGTYTF. CDR3 nucleotide sequence: TGTGCCAGCAGCTTTACAGGCCAAGGCACCTACACCTTC.

In its sample, this clonotype was seen many times. The chain employs TRBV12-3 or TRBV12-4 and TRBJ2-7, with D perhaps TRBD1 (6 bases). Trimming stripped 6 bases from V and 3 bases from J, with 9 bases between. The CDR3 is 12 residues long. CDR3 loop: CASRRGIYEQYF. The CDR3 region has the DNA TGTGCCAGCAGGAGGGGGATCTACGAGCAGTACTTC.

The V and J genes are TRBV7-9 and TRBJ2-3; D is ambiguous. Germline V gives CDR1 SEHNR, CDR2 FQNEAQ (reference sequence). Trimming removed 5 bases from V and 2 bases from J, with 5 bases in between. The CDR3 runs 12 residues. CDR3 DNA: TGTGCCAGCAGCAAGCACACAGATACGCAGTATTTT. Amino acid sequence: CASSKHTDTQYF. Full variable domain (rest looked up from reference TRBV7-9 and TRBJ2-3): DTGVSQNPRHKITKRGQNVTFRCDPISEHNRLYWYRQTLGQGPEFLTYFQNEAQLEKSRLLSDRFSAERPKGSFSTLEIQRTEQGDSAMYLCASSKHTDTQYFGPGTRLTVL.

This clonotype was detected a few times. CDR3 protein: CATQPGLESDTQYF. As DNA, the CDR3 is TGTGCCACCCAGCCGGGACTGGAATCAGATACGCAGTATTTT. This chain connects TRBV7-6 to TRBJ2-3; D perhaps matches TRBD2 (6 bases). This CDR3 contains 14 residues. From germline, CDR1 is SGHVS and CDR2 FNYEAQ. The V end was cut by 10 bases, the J end by 4 bases, with 18 bases between.

This clonotype came up a few times. CDR3 protein: CASSRLSLSYEQYF. CDR3 bases: TGTGCCAGCAGCCGACTATCGCTCTCCTACGAGCAGTACTTC. The chain recombines TRBV3-1 with TRBJ2-7, with a possible D match to TRBD2 (5 bases). Germline loops: CDR1 LGHDT, CDR2 YNNKEL (reference sequence). The V end lost 4 bases, the J end lost 0 bases, and 10 bases lay between the germline ends. The CDR3 contains 14 residues.

The rearrangement uses TRBV20-1 and TRBJ2-1; D tentatively reads TRBD1 or TRBD2 (5 bases each). CDR1 and CDR2 from the germline V gene are DFQATT and SNEGSKA (reference sequence). The V end was cut by 5 bases, the J end by 4 bases, with 12 bases between. The CDR3 covers 13 residues. The CDR3: CSAYSGQYNEQFF. CDR3 nucleotides: TGCAGTGCTTACAGCGGACAATACAATGAGCAGTTCTTC.

The chain employs TRBV29-1 and TRBJ1-2, with 9 nucleotides matching TRBD1. The CDR3 covers 13 residues. CDR1 is SQVTM and CDR2 is ANQGSEA in the germline V gene. The junction had 8 bases not matched to a gene; V was cut back by 7 bases and J by 5 bases. The chain's CDR3 is CSASTGTGYGYTF. CDR3 nucleotides: TGCAGCGCCTCGACCGGGACAGGGTATGGCTACACCTTC.

The rearrangement uses TRBV12-3 or TRBV12-4 and TRBJ2-7; D possibly corresponds to TRBD1 (5 bases). The CDR3 is 15 residues long. V lost 6 bases and J lost 1, with 16 bases in between. The chain's CDR3 is CASSPSWGQSYEQYF. The CDR3 bases are TGTGCCAGCAGCCCCTCATGGGGCCAATCCTACGAGCAGTACTTC.

V usage is TRBV20-1 and J usage is TRBJ1-1; D gene ambiguous. The CDR3 length is 14 residues. Germline V gene data show CDR1 as DFQATT and CDR2 as SNEGSKA (reference sequence). Trimming left V 5 bases short and J 3 bases short, with 16 bases between. The CDR3: CSARGRLGHTEAFF. The DNA of the CDR3 is TGCAGTGCTCGAGGAAGACTCGGACACACTGAAGCTTTCTTT.

The genes are TRBV9 and TRBJ1-3, with D maybe TRBD1 (5 bases). Germline CDR1 and CDR2: SGDLS and YYNGEE. CDR3 length: 12 residues. Trimming removed 7 bases from V and 0 bases from J, with 5 bases in between. CDR3 coding DNA: TGTGCCAGCCAGGGCTCTGGAAACACCATATATTTT. Translating it yields CASQGSGNTIYF.

This clonotype has a count of ten or more. The J gene is TRBJ1-2, the V gene TRBV6-1; D ambiguous. The CDR3 totals 14 residues. Germline V gene data show CDR1 as MNHNS and CDR2 as SASEGT. Trimming left V 5 bases short and J 2 bases short, with 12 bases between. As DNA, the CDR3 is TGTGCCAGCAGTCCCCGCGGGGAAAACTATGGCTACACCTTC. It specifies CASSPRGENYGYTF.

This clonotype was seen many times. V is TRBV12-3 or TRBV12-4 and J is TRBJ1-5, with D hard to call. This CDR3 comprises 11 residues. Trimming left V 1 base short and J 13 bases short, with 8 bases between. In nucleotides, the CDR3 is TGTGCCAGCAGTTTAGGGGCCCTTCAGCATTTT. Translated, it gives CASSLGALQHF.

This clonotype was counted between two and nine times. The chain couples TRBV29-1 to TRBJ2-7; 9 bases match TRBD2. V dropped 4 bases and J dropped 7; count of bases not matched to a gene: 8. Germline V gene sequence: CDR1 SQVTM, CDR2 ANQGSEA. The CDR3 consists of 13 residues. This CDR3 is CSVGPAGGGEQYF. CDR3 nucleotide sequence: TGCAGCGTTGGACCAGCGGGAGGAGGGGAGCAGTACTTC.

The rearrangement joins TRBV5-1 to TRBJ2-7, with TRBD1 identical over 8 bases. CDR3 size: 13 residues. With 4 bases clipped from V and 5 bases from J, the junction kept 5 bases outside the gene matches. Germline CDR1 and CDR2: SGHRS and YFSETQ. CDR3 in amino acids: CASSGQGADEQYF. The DNA of the CDR3 is TGCGCCAGCAGCGGACAGGGTGCGGACGAGCAGTACTTC.